The 29 T cell receptor beta chains in this list originate from one sample, sequenced in a study of long-term antiretroviral therapy in people with HIV. Sequencing relied on immunoSEQ assay v3.0, run at survey level. Generated by immunoSEQ multiplex PCR, the TCRdb table keeps only in-frame clones and is missing some. The table lists about 20,000 clones, over 80% of them singletons, with under 9.5% in the top ten. The starting material was unsorted PBMCs, obtained 1.2 years after starting antiretroviral therapy. Source of these receptors: a woman aged 40 to 49 with HIV.

The J gene is TRBJ2-3, the V gene TRBV14; D is uncertain. The CDR3 has 13 residues. The V end was cut by 4 bases, the J end by 2 bases, with 7 bases between. The germline CDR1 and CDR2 sequences are SGHDN and FVKESK. The CDR3 is CASSLLITDTQYF. The CDR3 DNA follows: TGTGCCAGCAGCCTTCTCATCACAGATACGCAGTATTTT.

The genes are TRBV27 and TRBJ2-3; the D is unclear. Trimming cost V 3 bases and J 0 bases, with 4 bases left between them. The CDR3 runs to 13 residues. Germline lookup yields CDR1 MNHEY and CDR2 SMNVEV (reference sequence). In DNA form, the CDR3 reads TGTGCCAGCAGTTTCGCTAGCACAGATACGCAGTATTTT. Translating gives CASSFASTDTQYF.

The chain employs TRBV7-9 and TRBJ1-4; 9 bases match TRBD1. The CDR3 runs 15 residues. Trimming at V came to 5 bases and at J to 3 bases, leaving 4 bases not matched to a gene. CDR1 is SEHNR, CDR2 FQNEAQ, per germline (reference sequence). The CDR3 DNA is TGTGCCAGCAGCCGCCGGACAGGGGCTAATGAAAAACTGTTTTTT. It yields the protein CASSRRTGANEKLFF. Full variable domain (remainder filled in from reference TRBV7-9 and TRBJ1-4): DTGVSQNPRHKITKRGQNVTFRCDPISEHNRLYWYRQTLGQGPEFLTYFQNEAQLEKSRLLSDRFSAERPKGSFSTLEIQRTEQGDSAMYLCASSRRTGANEKLFFGSGTQLSVL.

The chain combines TRBV6-6 with TRBJ2-1; D unclear. Germline V CDR1 and CDR2: MNHNY, SVGAGI (reference sequence). Trimming left V 4 bases short and J 9 bases short, with 13 bases between. The CDR3 is made up of 13 amino acids. The chain's CDR3 is CASSLQERTEQFF. The CDR3 DNA is TGTGCCAGCAGTTTGCAGGAACGAACTGAGCAGTTCTTC.

The rearrangement uses TRBV19 and TRBJ2-7, with D tentatively TRBD1 (5 bases). The CDR3 consists of 18 residues. The V gene's germline CDR1 is LNHDA and CDR2 SQIVND (reference sequence). Trimming shortened V by 1 base and J by 6 bases, and 25 bases separated the two germline ends. The CDR3 here is CASSIADVRGATAGEQYF. The CDR3 nucleotides are TGTGCCAGTAGTATAGCTGACGTAAGGGGCGCCACCGCAGGCGAGCAGTACTTC.

Only a few counts were recorded for this clone. V usage is TRBV19 and J usage is TRBJ1-1; D gene uncertain. This CDR3 region has 12 residues. The germline V gene encodes CDR1 LNHDA and CDR2 SQIVND (reference sequence). The V and J ends lost 5 bases and 10 bases respectively, with 14 bases between them. CDR3 bases: TGTGCCAGTAGTCCCGATCGAGTGGGAGCTTTCTTT. As protein: CASSPDRVGAFF.

J is TRBJ2-3 and V is TRBV5-1, with 15 bases lining up with TRBD2. V lost 4 bases and J lost 1; bases outside the gene matches: 7. This CDR3 spans 18 amino acids. Germline CDR1 SGHRS, CDR2 YFSETQ. As DNA, the CDR3 is TGCGCCAGCAGCCTAGGACTAGCGGGAGGGCCAGGCACAGATACGCAGTATTTT. It is translated as CASSLGLAGGPGTDTQYF.

This clone came up once. This chain links TRBV7-2 with TRBJ2-7; D is undetermined. CDR1 is SGHTA and CDR2 is FQGNSA in the germline V gene. CDR3 length: 12 amino acids. V shed 2 bases and J shed 8 bases, with 10 bases lying between them. The CDR3 is CASSLPPGQQYF. In DNA form, the CDR3 reads TGTGCCAGCAGCTTACCCCCCGGCCAGCAGTACTTC.

CDR3 DNA sequence: TGTGCCATCAGCCTGGACGAAACTGGAAACACCATATATTTT. Translated, it gives CAISLDETGNTIYF. The chain joins TRBV10-3 to TRBJ1-3; D call uncertain. This CDR3 region has 14 residues. Trimming removed 6 bases from V and 2 bases from J, with 11 bases in between. Germline CDR1 and CDR2: ENHRY and SYGVKD.

The V and J genes are TRBV25-1 and TRBJ1-2, with TRBD1 matching 8 bases. The CDR3 consists of 14 residues. With V trimmed by 10 bases and J by 6 bases, 13 bases remained unmatched. Germline assignment: CDR1 MGHDK and CDR2 SYGVNS. The CDR3 nucleotides are TGTGCCACCTTGAACGGGCAGGGGGCCGATGGCTACACCTTC. Translating gives CATLNGQGADGYTF.

The rearrangement uses TRBV29-1 and TRBJ1-1; D call uncertain. The CDR3 is 13 residues long. The germline V gene encodes CDR1 SQVTM and CDR2 ANQGSEA. V shed 1 base and J shed 6 bases, with 12 bases lying between them. Written as DNA, the CDR3 is TGCAGCGTTGAAGGTTCAGGAGGCGCTGAAGCTTTCTTT. Translation gives CSVEGSGGAEAFF.

This rearrangement joins TRBV28 to TRBJ2-6, with a tentative D call TRBD1 (6 bases). The V end was cut by 2 bases, the J end by 3 bases, with 8 bases between. The germline CDR1 and CDR2 sequences are MDHEN and SYDVKM. This CDR3 contains 15 residues. The CDR3 coding sequence is TGTGCCAGCAGTTTAACAGGGCTTGGGGCCAACGTCCTGACTTTC. Its protein product is CASSLTGLGANVLTF.

The J gene is TRBJ2-7, the V gene TRBV7-8; D gene uncertain. CDR1 is SGHVS, CDR2 FQNEAQ, per germline. CDR3 length equals 14 residues. V was clipped by 2 bases and J by 2 bases, with 10 bases between them. CDR3 sequence reads: CASSLQFSAYEQYF. CDR3 nucleotides: TGTGCCAGCAGCTTACAATTCAGCGCCTACGAGCAGTACTTC.

This clone was detected only once. This chain joins TRBV9 and TRBJ2-1; either TRBD1 or TRBD2 may fit D (5 bases each). Germline V gene lookup returns CDR1 SGDLS and CDR2 YYNGEE. The V end was cut by 2 bases, the J end by 5 bases, with 14 bases between. The CDR3 covers 15 residues. The CDR3 bases are TGTGCCAGCAGCGTGGCTGGGGGTGTCCACAATGAGCAGTTCTTC. Protein sequence: CASSVAGGVHNEQFF.

The gene calls are TRBV15 and TRBJ1-2; 10 bases are shared with TRBD1. CDR1 and CDR2 (germline): LNHNV, YYDKDF (reference sequence). The CDR3 has 16 amino acids. V gave up 0 bases and J gave up 6 bases; unmatched junction bases: 7. CDR3 bases: TGTGCCACCAGCAGAGATCTCATAGGGACAGGGGATGGCTACACCTTC. Its translation is CATSRDLIGTGDGYTF. Looking up the rest from reference TRBV15 and TRBJ1-2 gives the full variable domain: DAMVIQNPRYQVTQFGKPVTLSCSQTLNHNVMYWYQQKSSQAPKLLFHYYDKDFNNEADTPDNFQSRRPNTSFCFLDIRSPGLGDTAMYLCATSRDLIGTGDGYTFGSGTRLTVV.

The chain combines TRBV19 with TRBJ2-7, with D possibly called TRBD1 or TRBD2 (6 bases each). Trimming left V 3 bases short and J 0 bases short, with 12 bases between. Per germline, CDR1 LNHDA and CDR2 SQIVND (reference sequence). The CDR3 sequence is 15 residues long. CDR3 sequence (DNA): TGTGCCAGTAGTATTCGGGGGCTCCCCTCCTACGAGCAGTACTTC. Protein: CASSIRGLPSYEQYF. The variable domain in full, completed from reference TRBV19 and TRBJ2-7, reads DGGITQSPKYLFRKEGQNVTLSCEQNLNHDAMYWYRQDPGQGLRLIYYSQIVNDFQKGDIAEGYSVSREKKESFPLTVTSAQKNPTAFYLCASSIRGLPSYEQYFGPGTRLTVT.

The chain joins TRBV14 to TRBJ2-1; TRBD2 aligns across 9 bases. The germline V gene has CDR1 SGHDN and CDR2 FVKESK. The CDR3 length is 15 residues. Trimming removed 6 bases from V and 6 bases from J; junction bases left unmatched: 9. CDR3 protein: CASSRTSVGLNEQFF. In DNA form, the CDR3 reads TGTGCCAGCAGTCGGACTAGCGTAGGTCTCAATGAGCAGTTCTTC.

This clone has more than one count but fewer than ten. The chain links TRBV28 to TRBJ2-7; D is perhaps TRBD1 (6 bases). The CDR3 has 15 amino acids. The V end was cut by 2 bases, the J end by 0 bases, with 11 bases between. Germline lookup yields CDR1 MDHEN and CDR2 SYDVKM. For the CDR3, the DNA is TGTGCCAGCAGTTTAGCCGGACAGCCCTCCTACGAGCAGTACTTC. Encoded protein: CASSLAGQPSYEQYF. Full variable domain (outside the CDR3, taken from reference TRBV28 and TRBJ2-7): DVKVTQSSRYLVKRTGEKVFLECVQDMDHENMFWYRQDPGLGLRLIYFSYDVKMKEKGDIPEGYSVSREKKERFSLILESASTNQTSMYLCASSLAGQPSYEQYFGPGTRLTVT.

On this clone itself: Other DNA sequences in this specimen translate into the identical CDR3. This chain joins TRBV18 and TRBJ2-7; D is unresolved. Per the germline V gene, CDR1 is KGHSH and CDR2 is LQKENI. The CDR3 loop spans 14 amino acids. V lost 3 bases to trimming and J lost 2 bases, with 11 bases between them. This chain's CDR3 is CASSPGQGAYEQYF. The CDR3 DNA reads as TGTGCCAGCTCACCGGGCCAAGGAGCCTACGAGCAGTACTTC.

Only a few counts were recorded for this clone. V is TRBV19 and J is TRBJ1-1, with unresolved D. Germline lookup yields CDR1 LNHDA and CDR2 SQIVND (reference sequence). CDR3 length equals 12 residues. Trimming took off 7 bases at V and 1 base at J, with 7 bases between the two ends. CDR3 sequence reads: CASTRWNTEAFF. The CDR3 DNA reads as TGTGCCAGTACTCGGTGGAACACTGAAGCTTTCTTT.

The rearrangement uses TRBV10-3 and TRBJ2-1; 7 bases fit TRBD2. The V and J ends lost 2 bases and 6 bases, in that order; junction bases with no gene match: 13. The CDR3 is made up of 17 amino acids. Germline V gene lookup returns CDR1 ENHRY and CDR2 SYGVKD. The CDR3 reads CAISETQVPGGSNEQFF. CDR3 DNA: TGTGCCATCAGTGAGACCCAGGTCCCCGGGGGGTCCAATGAGCAGTTCTTC.

This clone turned up a few times. The chain uses TRBV11-2 and TRBJ2-1; D is perhaps TRBD2 (5 bases). Germline V CDR1 and CDR2: SGHAT, FQNNGV. CDR3 length: 13 residues. Trimming stripped 4 bases from V and 2 bases from J, with 6 bases between. CDR3 DNA: TGTGCCAGCAGCTACGGGACCTACAATGAGCAGTTCTTC. This encodes CASSYGTYNEQFF.

V is TRBV28 and J is TRBJ1-4; the D gene is possibly TRBD1 (6 bases). Trimming removed 8 bases from V and 4 bases from J, with 14 bases in between. This CDR3 is 14 amino acids long. The V gene's germline CDR1 is MDHEN and CDR2 SYDVKM. The CDR3 region has the DNA TGTGCCAGCGCCGGTGGGGGGCTTAATGAAAAACTGTTTTTT. Protein: CASAGGGLNEKLFF.

The chain joins TRBV9 to TRBJ1-5; D gene ambiguous. Looked up from germline, CDR1 is SGDLS and CDR2 is YYNGEE. The CDR3 is 13 residues long. V was shortened by 3 bases and J by 4 bases, with 8 bases between the two germline ends. As DNA, the CDR3 is TGTGCCAGCAGCGCTACCGTTAATCAGCCCCAGCATTTT. Translating it yields CASSATVNQPQHF. The full variable domain, in which reference TRBV9 and TRBJ1-5 provide the parts outside the CDR3, is DSGVTQTPKHLITATGQRVTLRCSPRSGDLSVYWYQQSLDQGLQFLIQYYNGEERAKGNILERFSAQQFPDLHSELNLSSLELGDSALYFCASSATVNQPQHFGDGTRLSIL.

The V and J genes are TRBV25-1 and TRBJ1-1, with D unresolved. Deletions cut 0 bases from V and 9 bases from J, with 8 bases between. CDR3 size: 12 residues. Germline assignment: CDR1 MGHDK and CDR2 SYGVNS. CDR3 amino acids: CASSEYQSQAFF. The DNA for the CDR3 is TGTGCCAGCAGTGAATACCAGTCACAAGCTTTCTTT.

The genes are TRBV10-2 and TRBJ1-1; D is unresolved. CDR1 WSHSY and CDR2 SAAADI come from the germline V gene. With 6 bases removed from V and 3 bases from J, the gap between germline ends came to 8 bases. The length of the CDR3 is 12 residues. Here the CDR3 reads CASRDEYTEAFF. CDR3 in DNA: TGCGCCAGCAGGGACGAGTACACTGAAGCTTTCTTT.

This clone has more than one count but fewer than ten. This chain links TRBV11-2 with TRBJ2-7, with 8 bases matching TRBD2. V trimming: 6 bases; J trimming: 3 bases; junction bases outside the gene matches: 4. Germline CDR1 SGHAT, CDR2 FQNNGV. The CDR3 sequence is 13 residues long. DNA for the CDR3: TGTGCCAGCAGTTTAAGCGGGAGCTACGAGCAGTACTTC. Translating it yields CASSLSGSYEQYF.

V gene TRBV5-8 combines with J gene TRBJ2-2, with 10 nucleotides matching TRBD2. Germline V lookup: CDR1 SGHTS, CDR2 YDEGEE. The CDR3 runs to 16 residues. The V segment lost 4 bases and the J segment 6 bases; nucleotides outside the gene matches: 9. CDR3 coding DNA: TGTGCCAGCAGCGGGGCCGGGACTAGCGCGGCCGGGGAGCTGTTTTTT. Amino acid sequence: CASSGAGTSAAGELFF. Full variable domain (missing parts from reference TRBV5-8 and TRBJ2-2): EAGVTQSPTHLIKTRGQQATLRCSPISGHTSVYWYQQALGLGLQFLLWYDEGEERNRGNFPPRFSGRQFPNYSSELNVNALELEDSALYLCASSGAGTSAAGELFFGEGSRLTVL.

The V and J genes are TRBV7-6 and TRBJ2-1, with 8 bases that match TRBD2. The CDR3 is made up of 16 amino acids. Trimming removed 5 bases from V and 0 bases from J; junction bases left unmatched: 6. Per the germline V gene, CDR1 is SGHVS and CDR2 is FNYEAQ. Here the CDR3 reads CASSPSGGTSYNEQFF. CDR3 in DNA: TGTGCCAGCAGCCCATCGGGGGGGACCTCCTACAATGAGCAGTTCTTC. The full variable domain, rest sourced from reference TRBV7-6 and TRBJ2-1, is GAGVSQSPRYKVTKRGQDVALRCDPISGHVSLYWYRQALGQGPEFLTYFNYEAQQDKSGLPNDRFSAERPEGSISTLTIQRTEQRDSAMYRCASSPSGGTSYNEQFFGPGTRLTVL.